One sample yielded the 5 T cell receptor beta chains listed below, sequenced in a study of graft-versus-host responses after intestinal transplantation. Clones were sequenced by immunoSEQ multiplex PCR, and TCRdb holds only the in-frame ones, with some missing. The data hold about 19,000 clones, with approximately 92% observed a single time. This specimen consisted of PBMCs, obtained more than 350 days after transplant. The receptors come from a human patient who received an intestinal transplant, so some T cells may come from the graft donor.

V is TRBV15 and J is TRBJ1-3; D unclear. The V end lost 8 bases, the J end lost 0 bases, and 5 bases lay between the germline ends. The CDR3 totals 12 residues. Germline V gene lookup returns CDR1 LNHNV and CDR2 YYDKDF (reference sequence). DNA for the CDR3: TGTGCCACCGAAGGCTCTGGAAACACCATATATTTT. As protein: CATEGSGNTIYF.

Turning to this clone: At one of its ends the junction is not consistent with the germline gene, which may arise from a read error. The chain uses TRBV4-1 and TRBJ2-7, with 8 bases fitting TRBD2. CDR3 length: 21 residues. Germline V lookup: CDR1 MGHRA, CDR2 YSYEKL. The CDR3 DNA follows: TGCGCCACCAGCCAAGGGCCGGGGGGGAGGGTCCCCTTCACCACCTCCTACGAGCAGTACTTC. Protein product: CATSQGPGGRVPFTTSYEQYF.

V is TRBV9 and J is TRBJ2-7, with D uncertain. This CDR3 is 13 amino acids long. Trimming removed 4 bases at V and 0 bases at J, with 8 bases between. The germline CDR1 and CDR2 sequences are SGDLS and YYNGEE. The CDR3 spells CASSPSSSYEQYF. The CDR3 nucleotides read TGTGCCAGCAGCCCTTCTAGCTCCTACGAGCAGTACTTC.

The chain recombines TRBV14 with TRBJ2-7, with a weak D call TRBD2 (5 bases). There are 15 residues in the CDR3. Germline-derived CDR1 and CDR2 are SGHDN and FVKESK. V lost 1 base, J lost 3 bases, and 13 bases lay in between. This chain's CDR3 is CASSQAVGGYYEQYF. In DNA, the CDR3 is TGTGCCAGCAGCCAAGCTGTAGGAGGTTACTACGAGCAGTACTTC.

The V gene is TRBV6-4, the J gene TRBJ2-3; a weak D match, TRBD2 (7 bases). Germline V gene lookup returns CDR1 MRHNA and CDR2 SNTAGT. V shed 0 bases and J shed 4 bases, with 11 bases lying between them. There are 15 residues in the CDR3. The CDR3: CASSDSEGGADTQYF. The CDR3 nucleotides are TGTGCCAGCAGTGACTCGGAAGGGGGGGCAGATACGCAGTATTTT.